The present T cell receptor beta chain was sequenced within a study of T cell responses to AZD1222 COVID-19 vaccine. Study findings and constraints: Donor demographics were predominantly white British with a female majority; clonal diversity may be underestimated. Targets within unmutated variant regions were reportedly found for nearly half of spike-specific TCRs. Only 5 or 6 people who got AZD1222 tested seropositive at baseline.

Data came from immunoSEQ multiplex PCR; TCRdb stores just in-frame clones and leaves some out. This table has roughly 70,000 clones, approximately 83% appearing once. This clone was seen more than once but under ten times. Its matching antigen is unknown. Pooled samples include second doses given at about 4 or 12 weeks. This sequence originates from an adult who received the AZD1222 COVID-19 vaccine. Sequences were derived from peripheral blood, sampled 28 days after the second AZD1222 dose.

In DNA, the CDR3 is TGTGCCACCAGGACAGGGACTGGAGAGACCCAGTACTTC. Translation gives CATRTGTGETQYF. The chain has TRBV24-1 and TRBJ2-5; D may be TRBD1 (7 bases). Trimming shortened V by 7 bases and J by 4 bases, and 12 bases separated the two germline ends. CDR1 KGHDR and CDR2 SFDVKD come from the germline V gene. This CDR3 region has 13 residues.